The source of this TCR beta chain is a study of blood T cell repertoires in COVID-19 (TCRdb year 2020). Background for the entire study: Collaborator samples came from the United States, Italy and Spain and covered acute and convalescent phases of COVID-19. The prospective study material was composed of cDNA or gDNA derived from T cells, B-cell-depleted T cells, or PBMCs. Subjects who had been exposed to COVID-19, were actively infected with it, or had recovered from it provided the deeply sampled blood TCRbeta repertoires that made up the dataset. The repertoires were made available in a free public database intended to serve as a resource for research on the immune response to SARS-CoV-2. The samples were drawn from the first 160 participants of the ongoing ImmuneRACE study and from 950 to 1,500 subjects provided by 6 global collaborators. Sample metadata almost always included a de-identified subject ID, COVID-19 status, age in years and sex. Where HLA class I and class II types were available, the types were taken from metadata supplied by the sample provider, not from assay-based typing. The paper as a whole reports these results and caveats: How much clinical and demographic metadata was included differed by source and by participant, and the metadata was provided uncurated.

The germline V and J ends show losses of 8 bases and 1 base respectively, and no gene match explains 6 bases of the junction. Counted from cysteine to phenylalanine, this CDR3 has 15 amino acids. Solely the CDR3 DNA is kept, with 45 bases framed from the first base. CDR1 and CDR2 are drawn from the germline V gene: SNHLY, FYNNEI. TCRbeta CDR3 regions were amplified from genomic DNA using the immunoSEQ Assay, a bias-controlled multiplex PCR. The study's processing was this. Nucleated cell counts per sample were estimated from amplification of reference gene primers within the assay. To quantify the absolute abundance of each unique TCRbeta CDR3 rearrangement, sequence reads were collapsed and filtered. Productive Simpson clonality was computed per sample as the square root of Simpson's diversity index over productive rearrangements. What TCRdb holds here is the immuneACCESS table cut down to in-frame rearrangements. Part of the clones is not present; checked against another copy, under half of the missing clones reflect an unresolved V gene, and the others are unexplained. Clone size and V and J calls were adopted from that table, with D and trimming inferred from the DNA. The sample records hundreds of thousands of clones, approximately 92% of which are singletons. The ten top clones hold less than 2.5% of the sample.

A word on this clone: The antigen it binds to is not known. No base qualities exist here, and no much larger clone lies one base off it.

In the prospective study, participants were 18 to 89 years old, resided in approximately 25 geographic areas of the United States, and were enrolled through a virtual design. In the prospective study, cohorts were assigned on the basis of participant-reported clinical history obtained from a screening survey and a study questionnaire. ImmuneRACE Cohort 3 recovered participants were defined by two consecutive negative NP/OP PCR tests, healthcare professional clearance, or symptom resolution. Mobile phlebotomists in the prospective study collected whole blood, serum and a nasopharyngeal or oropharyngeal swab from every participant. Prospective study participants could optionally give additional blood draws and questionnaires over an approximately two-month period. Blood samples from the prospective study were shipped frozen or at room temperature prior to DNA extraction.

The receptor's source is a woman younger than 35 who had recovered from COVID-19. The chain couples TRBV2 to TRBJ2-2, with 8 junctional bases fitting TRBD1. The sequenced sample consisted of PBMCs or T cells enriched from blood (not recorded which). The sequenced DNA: TGTGCCAGCTTGCAGGGGGCCTTGAACACCGGGGAGCTGTTTTTT. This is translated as CASLQGALNTGELFF. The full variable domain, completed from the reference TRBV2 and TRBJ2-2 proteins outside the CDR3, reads EPEVTQTPSHQVTQMGQEVILRCVPISNHLYFYWYRQILGQKVEFLVSFYNNEISEKSEIFDDQFSVERPDGSNFTLKIRSTKLEDSAMYFCASLQGALNTGELFFGEGSRLTVL.